This TCR beta chain was recovered during a study of blood T cell repertoires in COVID-19. About the study: Sites in the United States, Italy and Spain provided acute and convalescent COVID-19 samples. PBMCs, B-cell-depleted T cells, or T cells were the source of the cDNA or gDNA that made up the material.

In the original analysis: Estimated nucleated cell counts came from reference gene primer amplification. Sequenced by immunoSEQ multiplex PCR; TCRdb stores in-frame clones only, minus some. D and trimming come from the DNA, and the V and J calls and clone size come from that table. The data contain under 35,000 clones, roughly nine tenths of them singletons. The receptor comes from a human donor in a cohort sampled during active COVID-19. The sequenced sample was peripheral blood.

The DNA of the CDR3 is TGTGCCAGCACCCCTAACCCTGGTCCTAACTATGGCTACACCTTC. Its protein product is CASTPNPGPNYGYTF. The chain combines TRBV27 with TRBJ1-2; no definite D call. This CDR3 region has 15 residues. Deletions cut 7 bases from V and 0 bases from J, with 15 bases between. Germline CDR1 reads MNHEY; CDR2 reads SMNVEV (reference sequence).